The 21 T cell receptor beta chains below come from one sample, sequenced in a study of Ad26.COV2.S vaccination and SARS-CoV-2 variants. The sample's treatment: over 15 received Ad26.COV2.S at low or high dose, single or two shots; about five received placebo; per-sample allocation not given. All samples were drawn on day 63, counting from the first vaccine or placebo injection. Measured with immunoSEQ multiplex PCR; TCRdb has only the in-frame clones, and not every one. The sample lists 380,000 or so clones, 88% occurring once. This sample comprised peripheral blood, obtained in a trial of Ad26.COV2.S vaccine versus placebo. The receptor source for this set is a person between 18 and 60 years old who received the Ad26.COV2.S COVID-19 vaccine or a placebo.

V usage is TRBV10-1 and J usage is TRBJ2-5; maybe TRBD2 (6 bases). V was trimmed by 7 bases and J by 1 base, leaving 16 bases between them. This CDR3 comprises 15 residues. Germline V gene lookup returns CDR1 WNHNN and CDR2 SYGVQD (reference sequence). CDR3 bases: TGCGCCAGCATCGGGGAGGTTGAGGCCCAAGAGACCCAGTACTTC. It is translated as CASIGEVEAQETQYF.

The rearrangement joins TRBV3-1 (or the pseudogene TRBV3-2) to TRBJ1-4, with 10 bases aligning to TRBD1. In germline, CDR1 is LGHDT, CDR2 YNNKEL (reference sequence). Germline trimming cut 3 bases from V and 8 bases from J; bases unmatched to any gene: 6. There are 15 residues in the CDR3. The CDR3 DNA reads TGTGCCAGCAGCCACAAAGGGGACAGGGGCGAAAAACTGTTTTTT. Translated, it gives CASSHKGDRGEKLFF.

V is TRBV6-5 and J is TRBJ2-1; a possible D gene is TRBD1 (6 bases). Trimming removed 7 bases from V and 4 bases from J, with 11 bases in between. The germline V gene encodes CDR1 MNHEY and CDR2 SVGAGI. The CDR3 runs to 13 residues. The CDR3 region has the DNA TGTGCCAGCAAGTACACAGGGTACAATGAGCAGTTCTTC. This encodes CASKYTGYNEQFF.

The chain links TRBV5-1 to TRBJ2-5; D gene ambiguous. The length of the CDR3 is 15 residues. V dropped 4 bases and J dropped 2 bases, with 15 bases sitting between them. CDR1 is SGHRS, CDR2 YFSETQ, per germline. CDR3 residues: CASSQFIRTQETQYF. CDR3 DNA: TGCGCCAGCAGCCAATTTATACGTACACAAGAGACCCAGTACTTC.

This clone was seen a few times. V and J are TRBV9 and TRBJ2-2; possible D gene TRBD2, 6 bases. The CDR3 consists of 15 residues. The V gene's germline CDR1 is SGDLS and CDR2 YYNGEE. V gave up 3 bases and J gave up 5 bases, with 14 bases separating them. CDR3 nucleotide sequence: TGTGCCAGCAGCGGAACCGGGACTCTAACCGGGGAGCTGTTTTTT. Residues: CASSGTGTLTGELFF.

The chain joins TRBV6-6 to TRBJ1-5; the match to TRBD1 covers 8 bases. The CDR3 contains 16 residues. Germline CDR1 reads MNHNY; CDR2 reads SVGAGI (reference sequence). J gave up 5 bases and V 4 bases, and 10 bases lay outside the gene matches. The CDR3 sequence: CASSFPRQGRDQPQHF. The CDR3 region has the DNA TGTGCCAGCAGTTTCCCGAGACAGGGGAGGGATCAGCCCCAGCATTTT.

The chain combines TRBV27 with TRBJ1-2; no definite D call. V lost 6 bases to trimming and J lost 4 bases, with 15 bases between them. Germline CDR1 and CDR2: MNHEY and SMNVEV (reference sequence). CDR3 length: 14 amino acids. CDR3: CASSQRVLSYGYTF. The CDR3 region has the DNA TGTGCCAGCAGCCAAAGAGTCCTTAGCTATGGCTACACCTTC.

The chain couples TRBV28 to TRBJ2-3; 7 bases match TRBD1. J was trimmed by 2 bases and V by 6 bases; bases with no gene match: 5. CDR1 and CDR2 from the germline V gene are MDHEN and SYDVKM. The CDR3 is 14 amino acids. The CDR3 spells CASRSGTDTDTQYF. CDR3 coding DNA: TGTGCCAGCAGGTCCGGGACAGACACAGATACGCAGTATTTT.

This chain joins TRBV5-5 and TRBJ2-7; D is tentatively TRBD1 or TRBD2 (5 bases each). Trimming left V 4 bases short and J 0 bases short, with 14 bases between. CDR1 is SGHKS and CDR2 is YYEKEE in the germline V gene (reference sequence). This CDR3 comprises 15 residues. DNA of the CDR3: TGTGCCAGCAGCCGGTTCAGGGAGAACTCCTACGAGCAGTACTTC. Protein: CASSRFRENSYEQYF.

This CDR3 reads CASSLRGLAGVLYGYNEQFF. The CDR3 bases are TGTGCCAGCAGTCTCAGGGGGCTAGCGGGAGTTTTGTATGGCTACAATGAGCAGTTCTTC. The chain recombines TRBV28 with TRBJ2-1; 10 positions match TRBD2. V lost 5 bases and J lost 3; bases outside the gene matches: 19. Germline V CDR1 and CDR2: MDHEN, SYDVKM. The CDR3 loop spans 20 amino acids.

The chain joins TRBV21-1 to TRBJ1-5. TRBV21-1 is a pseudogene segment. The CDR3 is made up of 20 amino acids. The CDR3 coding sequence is TGTGCCAGCAGCCCACCCCTGGGGGAATCCGCCCAGTATAGCAATCAGCCCCAGCATTTT. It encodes CASSPPLGESAQYSNQPQHF.

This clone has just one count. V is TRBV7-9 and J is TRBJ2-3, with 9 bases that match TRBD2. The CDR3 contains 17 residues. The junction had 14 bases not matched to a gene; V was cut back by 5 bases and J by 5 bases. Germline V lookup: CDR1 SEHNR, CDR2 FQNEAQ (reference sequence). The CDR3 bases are TGTGCCAGCAGCCAAGTTACCTTATTGCGGGGGGGAGATACGCAGTATTTT. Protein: CASSQVTLLRGGDTQYF. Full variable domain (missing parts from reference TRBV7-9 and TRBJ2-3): DTGVSQNPRHKITKRGQNVTFRCDPISEHNRLYWYRQTLGQGPEFLTYFQNEAQLEKSRLLSDRFSAERPKGSFSTLEIQRTEQGDSAMYLCASSQVTLLRGGDTQYFGPGTRLTVL.

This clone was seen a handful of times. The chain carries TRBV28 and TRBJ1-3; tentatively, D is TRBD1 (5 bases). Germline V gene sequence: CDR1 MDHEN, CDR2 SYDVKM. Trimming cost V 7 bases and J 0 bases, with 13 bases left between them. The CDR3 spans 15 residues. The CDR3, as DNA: TGTGCCAGCACCCGGGGGGGGTCCTCTGGAAACACCATATATTTT. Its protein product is CASTRGGSSGNTIYF. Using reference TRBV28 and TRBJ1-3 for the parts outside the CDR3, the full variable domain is DVKVTQSSRYLVKRTGEKVFLECVQDMDHENMFWYRQDPGLGLRLIYFSYDVKMKEKGDIPEGYSVSREKKERFSLILESASTNQTSMYLCASTRGGSSGNTIYFGEGSWLTVV.

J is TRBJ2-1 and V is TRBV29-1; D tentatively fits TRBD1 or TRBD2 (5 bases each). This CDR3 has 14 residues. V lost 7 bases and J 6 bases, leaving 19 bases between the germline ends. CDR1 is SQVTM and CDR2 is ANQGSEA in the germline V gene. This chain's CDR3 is CSAQRGVGSNEQFF. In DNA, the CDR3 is TGCAGCGCACAAAGAGGGGTTGGCAGCAATGAGCAGTTCTTC.

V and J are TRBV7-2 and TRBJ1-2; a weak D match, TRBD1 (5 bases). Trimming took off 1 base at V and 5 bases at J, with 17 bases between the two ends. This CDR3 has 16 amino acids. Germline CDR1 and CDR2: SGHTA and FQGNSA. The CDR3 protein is CASSLVPGLGGYGYTF. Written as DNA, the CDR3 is TGTGCCAGCAGCTTAGTTCCGGGTCTGGGGGGGTATGGCTACACCTTC.

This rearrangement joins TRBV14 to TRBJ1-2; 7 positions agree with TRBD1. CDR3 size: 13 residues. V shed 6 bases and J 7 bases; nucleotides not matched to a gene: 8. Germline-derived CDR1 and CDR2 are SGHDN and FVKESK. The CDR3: CASSHRTGGGYTF. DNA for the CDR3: TGTGCCAGCAGTCACAGGACAGGAGGTGGCTACACCTTC. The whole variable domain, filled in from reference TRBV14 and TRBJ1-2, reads EAGVTQFPSHSVIEKGQTVTLRCDPISGHDNLYWYRRVMGKEIKFLLHFVKESKQDESGMPNNRFLAERTGGTYSTLKVQPAELEDSGVYFCASSHRTGGGYTFGSGTRLTVV.

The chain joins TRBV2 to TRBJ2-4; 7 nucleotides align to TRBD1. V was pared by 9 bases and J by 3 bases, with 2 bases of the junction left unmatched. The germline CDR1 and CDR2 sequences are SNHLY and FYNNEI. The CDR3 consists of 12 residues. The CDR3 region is CARPGGKNIQYF. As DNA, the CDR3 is TGTGCCAGACCAGGGGGCAAAAACATTCAGTACTTC.

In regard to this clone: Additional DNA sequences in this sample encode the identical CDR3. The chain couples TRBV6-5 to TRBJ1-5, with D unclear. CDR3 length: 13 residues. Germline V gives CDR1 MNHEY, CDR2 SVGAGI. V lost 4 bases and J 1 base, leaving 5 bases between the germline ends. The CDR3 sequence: CASSSDSNQPQHF. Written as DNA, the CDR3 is TGTGCCAGCAGTTCTGACAGCAATCAGCCCCAGCATTTT.

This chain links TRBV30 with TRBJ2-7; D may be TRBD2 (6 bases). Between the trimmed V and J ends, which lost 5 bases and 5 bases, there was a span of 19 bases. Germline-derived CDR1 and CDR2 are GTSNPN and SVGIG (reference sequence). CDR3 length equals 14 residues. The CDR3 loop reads CAWGRGQNGNEQYF. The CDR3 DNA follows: TGTGCCTGGGGGCGGGGCCAGAACGGGAACGAGCAGTACTTC.

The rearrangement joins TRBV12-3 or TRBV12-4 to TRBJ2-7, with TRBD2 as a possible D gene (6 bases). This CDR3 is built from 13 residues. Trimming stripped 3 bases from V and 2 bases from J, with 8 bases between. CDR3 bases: TGTGCCAGCAGTTTGCGGGGAACCTACGAGCAGTACTTC. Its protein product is CASSLRGTYEQYF.

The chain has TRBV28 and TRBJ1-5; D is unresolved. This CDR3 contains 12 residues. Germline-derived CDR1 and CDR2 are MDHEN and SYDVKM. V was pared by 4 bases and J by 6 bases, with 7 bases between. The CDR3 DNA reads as TGTGCCAGCAGTTGGGCGGGTCAGCCCCAGCATTTT. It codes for CASSWAGQPQHF.